This TCR beta chain was observed in a study of identical twins. General observations from the study: Interpretation of the results relied on cross-sectional statistical analysis and not on following the same donors.

After removal of 4 bases from V and 1 base from J, the junction contained 6 bases not matched to a gene. The CDR3 length is 14 residues. The germline V gene has CDR1 SQVTM and CDR2 ANQGSEA. This clonotype was seen a few times. Antigen specificity is unknown. It may be a read error: a sequence one base away is much more abundant. A universal primer site arose from template switching, and cDNA bore unique molecular identifiers. From the 5' RACE reads, TCRdb called clonotypes with MiXCR, one entry per CDR3 protein. The sample yields around 1.7 million distinct CDR3 sequences, around a third seen once. Sequencing used cord blood. The clonotype was recovered from a newborn girl in good health. The chain links TRBV29-1 to TRBJ2-7, with 8 bases aligning to TRBD1. This chain's CDR3 is CSVGATGASYEQYF. The CDR3 DNA is TGCAGCGTTGGAGCGACAGGGGCATCCTACGAGCAGTACTTC.